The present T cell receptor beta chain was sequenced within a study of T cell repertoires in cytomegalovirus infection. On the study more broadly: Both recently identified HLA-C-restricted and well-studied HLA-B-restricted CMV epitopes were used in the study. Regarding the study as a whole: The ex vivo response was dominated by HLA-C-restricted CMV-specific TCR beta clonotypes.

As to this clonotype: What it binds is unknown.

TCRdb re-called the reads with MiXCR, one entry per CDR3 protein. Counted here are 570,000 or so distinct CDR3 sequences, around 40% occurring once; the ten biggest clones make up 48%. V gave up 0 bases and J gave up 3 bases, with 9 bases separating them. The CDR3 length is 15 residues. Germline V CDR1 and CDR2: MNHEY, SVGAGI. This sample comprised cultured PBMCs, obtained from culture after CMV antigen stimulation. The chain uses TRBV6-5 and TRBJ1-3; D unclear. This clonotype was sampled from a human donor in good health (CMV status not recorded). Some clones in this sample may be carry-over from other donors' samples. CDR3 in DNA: TGTGCCAGCAGTTACTCGAGAGGTCTTGGAAACACCATATATTTT. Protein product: CASSYSRGLGNTIYF.